Described below is a single TCR beta chain sequence and its context. The antigen this receptor binds is unknown. Base qualities are missing; no much larger clone stands one base away. TCRbeta CDR3 regions were amplified from genomic DNA using the immunoSEQ Assay, a bias-controlled multiplex PCR. Per the original workflow: Within the assay, amplification of reference gene primers was used to estimate how many nucleated cells each sample contained. To quantify the absolute abundance of each unique TCRbeta CDR3 rearrangement, sequence reads were collapsed and filtered. For each sample, productive Simpson clonality was calculated by taking the square root of Simpson's diversity index across productive rearrangements. This is the immuneACCESS table as TCRdb keeps it, with only in-frame sequences that have V and J called. A part of the clones is gone; compared with another copy, unresolved V genes explain less than half, and the rest is unexplained. V and J calls and clone size are those listed in that table; D and trimming were worked out from the DNA. This sample has approximately 250,000 clones in its table, and approximately 88% of those were observed once. The ten biggest clones cover 0.75% to 1% of the sample.

V was cut back by 5 bases and J by 8 bases, leaving a gap of 22 bases between them. Looking up the germline V gene (reference sequence) yields CDR1 LGHDT and CDR2 YNNKEL. The CDR3 covers 16 residues, taking in both the cysteine and the phenylalanine. Left in the record is the CDR3 DNA by itself, 48 bases read in frame from the first base. Enrolling through a virtual design, the prospective study's participants ranged in age from about 18 to 100 years and lived across 24 United States geographic areas. In the prospective study, cohorts were assigned on the basis of participant-reported clinical history obtained from a screening survey and a study questionnaire. ImmuneRACE Cohort 3 recovered participants were defined by two consecutive negative NP/OP PCR tests, healthcare professional clearance, or symptom resolution. In the prospective study, mobile phlebotomists collected whole blood, serum and a nasopharyngeal or oropharyngeal swab from each participant. Participants in the prospective study had the option to provide additional blood draws and questionnaires over a roughly 2-month period. Prospective study blood samples were shipped either frozen or at room temperature before DNA extraction.

The data derive from a study of blood T cell repertoires in COVID-19 (dated by TCRdb to about 2020). At the level of the whole study: The collaborator samples originated in the United States, Italy and Spain and spanned the acute and convalescent phases of COVID-19. Nearly every sample came with metadata listing a de-identified subject ID, COVID-19 status, age in years and sex. Where available, HLA class I and class II types were taken from metadata supplied by the sample provider and were not determined by assay-based typing. The prospective study material was composed of cDNA or gDNA derived from T cells, B-cell-depleted T cells, or PBMCs. Samples came from the ongoing ImmuneRACE study (first 160 participants) plus 1,254 subjects from 6 global collaborators. The repertoires were released in a freely available public database intended as a resource for research on the immune response to SARS-CoV-2. The dataset comprised deeply sampled blood TCRbeta repertoires from subjects exposed to, actively infected with, or recovered from COVID-19.

The research as a whole found: How much clinical and demographic metadata was included differed by source and by participant, and the metadata was provided uncurated.

Sequenced material: PBMCs or T cells enriched from blood (not recorded which). The chain is assembled from TRBV3-1 (or the pseudogene TRBV3-2) and TRBJ2-1; TRBD1 is a weak D gene call, 6 bases matching. This receptor was taken from a woman aged 25 to 45 who had recovered from COVID-19. The DNA sequence reads TGTGCCAGCAGCAGGGCCAGGGGCCGAATTAGGGATGAGCAGTTCTTC. Translated, this gives CASSRARGRIRDEQFF.